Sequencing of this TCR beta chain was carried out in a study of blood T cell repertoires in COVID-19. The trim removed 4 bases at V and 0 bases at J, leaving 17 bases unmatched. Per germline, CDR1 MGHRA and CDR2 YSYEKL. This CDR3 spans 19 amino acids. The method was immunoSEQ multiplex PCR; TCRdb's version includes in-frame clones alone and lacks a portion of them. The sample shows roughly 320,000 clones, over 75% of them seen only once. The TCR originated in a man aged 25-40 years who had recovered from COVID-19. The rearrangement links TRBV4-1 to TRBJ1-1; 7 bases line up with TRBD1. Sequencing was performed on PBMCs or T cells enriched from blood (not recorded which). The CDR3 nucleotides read TGCGCCAGCAGCCCCCCTGGACAGGCAGCACGATATATGAACACTGAAGCTTTCTTT. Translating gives CASSPPGQAARYMNTEAFF.